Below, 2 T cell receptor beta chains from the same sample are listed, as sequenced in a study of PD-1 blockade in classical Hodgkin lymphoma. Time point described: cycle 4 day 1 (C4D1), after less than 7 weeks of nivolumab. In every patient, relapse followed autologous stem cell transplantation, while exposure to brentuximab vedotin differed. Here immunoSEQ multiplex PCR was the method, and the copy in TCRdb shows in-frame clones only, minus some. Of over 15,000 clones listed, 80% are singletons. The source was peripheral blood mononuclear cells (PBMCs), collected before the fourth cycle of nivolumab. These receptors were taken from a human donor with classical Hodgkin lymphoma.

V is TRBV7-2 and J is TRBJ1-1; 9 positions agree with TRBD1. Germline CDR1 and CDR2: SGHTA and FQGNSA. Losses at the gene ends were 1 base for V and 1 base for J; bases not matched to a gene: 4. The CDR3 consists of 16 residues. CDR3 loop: CASSLVPTGGNTEAFF. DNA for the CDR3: TGTGCCAGCAGCTTAGTCCCGACAGGGGGGAACACTGAAGCTTTCTTT.

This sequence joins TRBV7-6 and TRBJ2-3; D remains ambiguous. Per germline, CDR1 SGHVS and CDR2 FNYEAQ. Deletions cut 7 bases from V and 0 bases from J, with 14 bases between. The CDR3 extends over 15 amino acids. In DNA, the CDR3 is TGTGCCAGCACCGCCGACCCGATTAGCACAGATACGCAGTATTTT. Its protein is CASTADPISTDTQYF. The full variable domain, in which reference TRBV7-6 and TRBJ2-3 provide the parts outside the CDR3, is GAGVSQSPRYKVTKRGQDVALRCDPISGHVSLYWYRQALGQGPEFLTYFNYEAQQDKSGLPNDRFSAERPEGSISTLTIQRTEQRDSAMYRCASTADPISTDTQYFGPGTRLTVL.